Sequencing of this T cell receptor beta chain was carried out in a study of identical twins. General study points: Abundant beta clonotypes from cord blood bore fewer insertions; memory repertoires lacked this pattern.

This clonotype was observed at least ten times. Antigen unknown. The CDR3 totals 14 residues. V shed 5 bases, J shed 3 bases, and the junction held 7 bases outside the gene matches. TCRdb re-called the 5' RACE reads through MiXCR, storing one row per CDR3 protein. Among some 300,000 distinct CDR3 sequences listed, 9% to 15% were seen once. This sample was shared with a second study, whose subject was yellow fever vaccine responses in identical twins.

The sequenced material came from CD8+ T cells sorted from blood. The J gene is TRBJ2-7, the V gene TRBV12-3 or TRBV12-4; 7 bases map to TRBD2. This clonotype was obtained from a young woman in good health. As DNA, the CDR3 is TGTGCCAGCAGTCCCCTTGGACTAGTCTACGAGCAGTACTTC. Its translation is CASSPLGLVYEQYF.